The 2 T cell receptor beta chains below were found in one sample sequenced in a study of blood T cell repertoires in COVID-19. Clones were sequenced by immunoSEQ multiplex PCR, and TCRdb holds only the in-frame ones, with some missing. The profile shows about 150,000 clones, roughly 84% of them singletons. The sequencing sample was made of PBMCs or T cells enriched from blood (not recorded which). The receptors were gathered from a man aged 70 or older who had been exposed to COVID-19.

CDR3 DNA sequence: TGTGCCAGCAGCTTGGGACTAGCGGGCTACGAGCAGTACTTC. Translating it yields CASSLGLAGYEQYF. The chain joins TRBV7-2 to TRBJ2-7; 12 bases are a match to TRBD2. Germline-derived CDR1 and CDR2 are SGHTA and FQGNSA. The CDR3 consists of 14 residues. Germline trimming cut 3 bases from V and 3 bases from J; bases unmatched to any gene: 0. Filled out from reference TRBV7-2 and TRBJ2-7, the complete variable domain reads GAGVSQSPSNKVTEKGKDVELRCDPISGHTALYWYRQSLGQGLEFLIYFQGNSAPDKSGLPSDRFSAERTGGSVSTLTIQRTQQEDSAVYLCASSLGLAGYEQYFGPGTRLTVT.

This clone has just a few counts. The V and J genes are TRBV28 and TRBJ1-4; 8 bases are shared with TRBD1. Germline loops: CDR1 MDHEN, CDR2 SYDVKM. This CDR3 region has 16 residues. With V trimmed by 6 bases and J by 4 bases, 10 bases remained unmatched. The CDR3 region has the DNA TGTGCCAGCAGCCTTACCGGACAGGGACTTAATGAAAAACTGTTTTTT. Translated, it gives CASSLTGQGLNEKLFF. The complete variable domain, with remaining parts taken from reference TRBV28 and TRBJ1-4, reads DVKVTQSSRYLVKRTGEKVFLECVQDMDHENMFWYRQDPGLGLRLIYFSYDVKMKEKGDIPEGYSVSREKKERFSLILESASTNQTSMYLCASSLTGQGLNEKLFFGSGTQLSVL.